Listed here are 15 T cell receptor beta chains from one sample, sequenced in a study of shared clonotypes between healthy human individuals. Produced via immunoSEQ multiplex PCR; TCRdb's table is partial and in-frame only. The data hold about 2.3 million clones, with under 95% observed a single time. The sample taken for sequencing was naive CD4+ T cells from PBMCs. The subset here: CD45RA+ positively selected. The receptors originated from a young man in good health. Some clones in this sample may be carry-over from other donors' samples.

Details on this clone: Other DNA sequences of this sample code for an identical CDR3. This chain connects TRBV29-1 to TRBJ2-7, with 10 bases identical to TRBD2. The germline V gene encodes CDR1 SQVTM and CDR2 ANQGSEA. The CDR3 sequence is 12 residues long. Unmatched junction bases numbered 0, after V lost 4 bases and J lost 3 bases. CDR3 DNA sequence: TGCAGCGTTGCTAGCGGGAGCTACGAGCAGTACTTC. Protein product: CSVASGSYEQYF.

This clone was found a few times. The chain has TRBV5-1 and TRBJ1-1, with D tentatively TRBD1 (6 bases). Trimming took 4 bases from V and 3 from J, leaving 13 bases between them. CDR3 size: 14 residues. From germline, CDR1 is SGHRS and CDR2 YFSETQ. The CDR3 nucleotides are TGCGCCAGCAGCACCGGGGGGGCTGACACTGAAGCTTTCTTT. It translates to CASSTGGADTEAFF.

The chain uses TRBV6-5 and TRBJ2-1, with D tentatively TRBD1 (5 bases). The V and J ends lost 5 bases and 6 bases respectively, with 11 bases between them. This CDR3 comprises 13 residues. Germline assignment: CDR1 MNHEY and CDR2 SVGAGI. CDR3 amino acids: CASSQDIINEQFF. The CDR3 DNA reads as TGTGCCAGCAGTCAGGACATTATCAATGAGCAGTTCTTC.

This sequence joins TRBV19 and TRBJ2-3; 9 bases are a match to TRBD1. This CDR3 has 14 amino acids. Germline V lookup: CDR1 LNHDA, CDR2 SQIVND (reference sequence). V trimming: 6 bases; J trimming: 5 bases; junction bases outside the gene matches: 6. In nucleotides, the CDR3 is TGTGCCAGTAGATTCACAGGGGGCCTAGATACGCAGTATTTT. This gives the protein CASRFTGGLDTQYF. The entire variable domain, with the rest obtained from reference TRBV19 and TRBJ2-3, is as follows: DGGITQSPKYLFRKEGQNVTLSCEQNLNHDAMYWYRQDPGQGLRLIYYSQIVNDFQKGDIAEGYSVSREKKESFPLTVTSAQKNPTAFYLCASRFTGGLDTQYFGPGTRLTVL.

V is TRBV9 and J is TRBJ2-2, with D perhaps TRBD2 (6 bases). The CDR3 contains 14 residues. Looked up from germline, CDR1 is SGDLS and CDR2 is YYNGEE. Trimming removed 0 bases at V and 8 bases at J, with 11 bases between. CDR3 loop: CASSVGGDLGELFF. The DNA for the CDR3 is TGTGCCAGCAGCGTAGGCGGGGATTTAGGGGAGCTGTTTTTT. Filled out from reference TRBV9 and TRBJ2-2, the complete variable domain reads DSGVTQTPKHLITATGQRVTLRCSPRSGDLSVYWYQQSLDQGLQFLIQYYNGEERAKGNILERFSAQQFPDLHSELNLSSLELGDSALYFCASSVGGDLGELFFGEGSRLTVL.

This chain uses TRBV5-1 with TRBJ2-1, with 7 bases that match TRBD1. Germline assignment: CDR1 SGHRS and CDR2 YFSETQ. Trimming took 0 bases from V and 3 from J; bases not matched to a gene: 9. This CDR3 is built from 17 residues. The CDR3 here is CASSLAVAQGVYNEQFF. The CDR3 DNA reads TGCGCCAGCAGCTTGGCCGTCGCCCAGGGGGTCTACAATGAGCAGTTCTTC.

DNA for the CDR3: TGCAGCGTCCATGGGACTCTACTGAACACTGAAGCTTTCTTT. Translation gives CSVHGTLLNTEAFF. J is TRBJ1-1 and V is TRBV29-1, with D possibly matching TRBD1 (5 bases). The CDR3 is 14 residues long. The V gene's germline CDR1 is SQVTM and CDR2 ANQGSEA. The V and J ends lost 6 bases and 0 bases respectively, with 14 bases between them.

The chain couples TRBV7-9 to TRBJ1-1; D not resolved. This CDR3 has 14 amino acids. Trimming cost V 6 bases and J 1 base, with 12 bases left between them. Germline values: CDR1 SEHNR, CDR2 FQNEAQ (reference sequence). This CDR3 reads CASSFMGSNTEAFF. In DNA form, the CDR3 reads TGTGCCAGCAGTTTCATGGGGTCGAACACTGAAGCTTTCTTT.

This chain links TRBV28 with TRBJ2-5; D perhaps matches TRBD2 (6 bases). The CDR3 totals 17 residues. Trimming took off 3 bases at V and 5 bases at J, with 22 bases between the two ends. Germline V gives CDR1 MDHEN, CDR2 SYDVKM. The CDR3 sequence is CASSLMADIAERETQYF. Written as DNA, the CDR3 is TGTGCCAGCAGTTTGATGGCAGATATAGCGGAGAGGGAGACCCAGTACTTC.

The chain combines TRBV28 with TRBJ1-1, with TRBD1 identical over 9 bases. This CDR3 has 17 residues. The germline CDR1 and CDR2 sequences are MDHEN and SYDVKM. The ends lost 7 bases at V and 1 base at J; junction bases unmatched: 13. The CDR3 DNA is TGTGCCAGCACCCTATTCCCGGGACAGGGACAGAACACTGAAGCTTTCTTT. Its translation is CASTLFPGQGQNTEAFF.

This clone was seen only once. This chain links TRBV30 with TRBJ2-1, with TRBD2 matching over 11 bases. The germline V gene has CDR1 GTSNPN and CDR2 SVGIG (reference sequence). The J segment lost 3 bases and the V segment lost 2 bases, leaving 6 bases of the junction unmatched. The CDR3 sequence is 16 residues long. This chain's CDR3 is CAWSTRGTSGYNEQFF. The CDR3 DNA sequence: TGTGCCTGGAGTACTAGGGGGACTAGCGGCTACAATGAGCAGTTCTTC.

About this clone: The same CDR3 also results from other DNA sequences found in this sample. The CDR3 loop reads CASSRTSGSGETQYF. For the CDR3, the DNA is TGTGCCAGCTCAAGGACTAGCGGGAGCGGGGAGACCCAGTACTTC. This chain connects TRBV2 to TRBJ2-5; 13 nucleotides align to TRBD2. After removal of 8 bases from V and 5 bases from J, the junction contained 8 bases not matched to a gene. Per the germline V gene, CDR1 is SNHLY and CDR2 is FYNNEI. CDR3 length: 15 residues.

This chain connects TRBV5-4 to TRBJ2-2, with TRBD2 identical over 15 bases. The V gene's germline CDR1 is SGHNT and CDR2 YYREEE (reference sequence). V gave up 4 bases and J gave up 0 bases; unmatched junction bases: 4. The length of the CDR3 is 18 residues. In DNA, the CDR3 is TGTGCCAGCAGCACGGGACTAGCGGGAGGCCCGAACACCGGGGAGCTGTTTTTT. Amino acid sequence: CASSTGLAGGPNTGELFF.

This rearrangement joins TRBV30 to TRBJ2-7; D might be TRBD1 (6 bases). The V end lost 1 base, the J end lost 3 bases, and 13 bases lay between the germline ends. The CDR3 sequence is 14 residues long. Per germline, CDR1 GTSNPN and CDR2 SVGIG (reference sequence). The CDR3 DNA is TGTGCCTGGAGTGGGACGGCAGGGGACTACGAGCAGTACTTC. The encoded protein is CAWSGTAGDYEQYF.

The chain combines TRBV9 with TRBJ2-1; either TRBD1 or TRBD2 may fit D (5 bases each). Germline assignment: CDR1 SGDLS and CDR2 YYNGEE. The CDR3 length is 11 residues. V lost 3 bases, J lost 9 bases, and 7 bases lay in between. The CDR3 DNA reads TGTGCCAGCAGCGCGGGGCCTGAGCAGTTCTTC. It is translated as CASSAGPEQFF.